One and the same sample provided the 12 T cell receptor beta chains below, sequenced in a study of blood T cell repertoires in COVID-19. The data were produced by immunoSEQ multiplex PCR, yet TCRdb's version contains in-frame clones alone and is incomplete. The sample has 190,000 or so clones; over 80% are singletons. Sequenced sample: peripheral blood. Source of these receptors: a man in his sixties with COVID-19, enrolled during active disease.

This clone was found a few times. The V gene is TRBV7-8, the J gene TRBJ2-2; D is possibly TRBD1 (7 bases). Deletions cut 9 bases from V and 4 bases from J, with 15 bases between. The CDR3 has 14 amino acids. In germline, CDR1 is SGHVS, CDR2 FQNEAQ. The CDR3 sequence is CARAGGSSTGELFF. The CDR3 region has the DNA TGTGCCAGGGCAGGGGGGTCGAGCACCGGGGAGCTGTTTTTT.

The chain combines TRBV29-1 with TRBJ1-1, with 7 bases that match TRBD1. The trim removed 5 bases at V and 4 bases at J, leaving 4 bases unmatched. There are 12 residues in the CDR3. Germline CDR1 is SQVTM and CDR2 is ANQGSEA. The CDR3: CSVRGPGTEAFF. The DNA of the CDR3 is TGCAGCGTTAGGGGGCCAGGCACTGAAGCTTTCTTT.

On this clone itself: Here the CDR3 omits its conserved ending phenylalanine or tryptophan, so a read error is the likely source. No DNA is shown, since the ends of the CDR3 on it are uncertain; the CDR3 is the one TCRdb lists. V and J are TRBV27 and TRBJ1-1; the table names TRBD1, a call not compared with the DNA. CDR1 is MNHEY, CDR2 SMNVEV, per germline (reference sequence). The CDR3 is 10 residues long, ends included. CDR3 amino acids: CASSPRQGAV.

The chain is built from TRBV27 and TRBJ2-1; 9 nucleotides line up with TRBD2. CDR3 length: 17 amino acids. The V gene end was trimmed by 6 bases and the J gene end by 6 bases; junction bases not matched to a gene: 15. Germline V CDR1 and CDR2: MNHEY, SMNVEV (reference sequence). This chain's CDR3 is CASSGSGRTWLLNEQFF. The CDR3 DNA reads as TGTGCCAGCAGCGGTAGCGGGAGAACGTGGCTTCTCAATGAGCAGTTCTTC.

The chain carries TRBV25-1 and TRBJ2-7; tentatively, D is TRBD2 (6 bases). Germline CDR1 is MGHDK and CDR2 is SYGVNS. The CDR3 is made up of 16 amino acids. V lost 3 bases and J lost 2, with 17 bases in between. The DNA of the CDR3 is TGTGCCAGCAGTGACCGCAAAACTCGGGGGACCTACGAGCAGTACTTC. It encodes CASSDRKTRGTYEQYF.

This clone has just one count. CDR3 coding DNA: TGCGCCAGCAGCCCCTTCCCTGGACAGGGTCGAAACACCATATATTTT. This codes for CASSPFPGQGRNTIYF. The chain couples TRBV4-1 to TRBJ1-3; 8 bases are a match to TRBD1. The CDR3 is 16 amino acids. The V segment lost 4 bases and the J segment 5 bases; nucleotides outside the gene matches: 10. CDR1 is MGHRA, CDR2 YSYEKL, per germline.

This clone was observed a few times. The CDR3 DNA reads TGCAGTGCTAGTCGGGACAGGGATGTCTATGGCTACACCTTC. It yields the protein CSASRDRDVYGYTF. The chain is built from TRBV20-1 and TRBJ1-2, with 9 nucleotides matching TRBD1. With V trimmed by 3 bases and J by 4 bases, 6 bases remained unmatched. Germline CDR1 DFQATT, CDR2 SNEGSKA (reference sequence). This CDR3 contains 14 residues.

The chain employs TRBV7-7 and TRBJ1-3, with 8 bases identical to TRBD1. The CDR3 sequence is 18 residues long. Germline lookup yields CDR1 SSHAT and CDR2 FNYEAQ (reference sequence). V gave up 4 bases and J gave up 1 base; unmatched junction bases: 12. CDR3 amino acids: CASSCSARDRHSGNTIYF. The CDR3 nucleotides are TGTGCCAGCAGCTGCAGCGCCCGGGACAGGCATTCTGGAAACACCATATATTTT.

This rearrangement joins TRBV7-2 to TRBJ2-3; no reliable D call. CDR1 and CDR2 (germline): SGHTA, FQGNSA. V was cut by 2 bases and J by 2 bases, with 14 bases left in between. This CDR3 contains 16 residues. The CDR3 here is CASSLKSSPPTDTQYF. The CDR3 DNA reads as TGTGCCAGCAGCTTAAAGAGCTCCCCCCCCACAGATACGCAGTATTTT.

This chain uses TRBV14 with TRBJ1-1; weak D call: TRBD1 (5 bases). The CDR3 covers 13 residues. Trimming shortened V by 8 bases and J by 2 bases, and 12 bases separated the two germline ends. Germline V gene data show CDR1 as SGHDN and CDR2 as FVKESK. CDR3 sequence: CASVRGTNTEAFF. In DNA form, the CDR3 reads TGTGCCAGCGTGAGAGGGACTAACACTGAAGCTTTCTTT.

The chain's CDR3 is CASGLGGPQHF. In nucleotides, the CDR3 is TGTGCTAGTGGTTTGGGAGGGCCCCAGCATTTT. The gene calls are TRBV12-5 and TRBJ1-5; D ambiguous. This CDR3 has 11 amino acids. Trimming removed 1 base at V and 9 bases at J, with 4 bases between. Germline CDR1 and CDR2: LGHNT and FRNRAP.

The DNA of the CDR3 is TGCAGTGCGAGTAGCGGGAGGACCTCAGATACGCAGTATTTT. This encodes CSASSGRTSDTQYF. The chain couples TRBV20-1 to TRBJ2-3; 10 bases map to TRBD2. The CDR3 runs 14 residues. Germline assignment: CDR1 DFQATT and CDR2 SNEGSKA (reference sequence). With V trimmed by 6 bases and J by 4 bases, 7 bases remained unmatched.